This T cell receptor beta chain was captured by sequencing in a study of radiation and T cells in renal cell carcinoma. Whole-study results and caveats: Without pretreatment biopsies, baseline tumor clonotype presence was undetermined. Top tumor clonotypes rose in blood 2 weeks post-radiation, then contracted.

This CDR3 spans 14 amino acids. CDR1 is SGHRS, CDR2 YFSETQ, per germline. The junction had 1 base not matched to a gene; V was cut back by 2 bases and J by 3 bases. The data were produced by immunoSEQ multiplex PCR, yet TCRdb's version contains in-frame clones alone and is incomplete. The table lists tens of thousands of clones, around 80% of them singletons. With respect to this clone: Its target is unknown.

Sample time point: baseline pretreatment blood. Specified treatment: 15 Gy SBRT to primary tumor, nephrectomy 4 weeks later. The tumor was a clear cell renal cell carcinoma. The clonotype originates from a man in his 60s with renal cell carcinoma. Sequencing used blood, obtained from a patient whose treatment included radiotherapy and nephrectomy. This chain uses TRBV5-1 with TRBJ2-1; 8 nucleotides align to TRBD2. The CDR3 region is CASSLAGDYNEQFF. The CDR3 DNA reads TGCGCCAGCAGCTTAGCGGGGGACTACAATGAGCAGTTCTTC.